These 30 T cell receptor beta chains originate from one sample sequenced in a study of blood T cell repertoires in COVID-19. The table came from immunoSEQ multiplex PCR; TCRdb's copy has only in-frame clones and leaves some out. The sample shows 110,000 to 150,000 clones, more than 85% of them seen only once. The sample was peripheral blood. The source is a human donor in a cohort sampled during active COVID-19.

This chain joins TRBV9 and TRBJ2-7; D unresolved. Trimming cost V 4 bases and J 2 bases, with 13 bases left between them. Germline loops: CDR1 SGDLS, CDR2 YYNGEE. The CDR3 is 14 amino acids. The CDR3 DNA reads TGTGCCAGCAGCCCACGTGAGTTACCCTACGAGCAGTACTTC. As protein: CASSPRELPYEQYF.

The gene calls are TRBV27 and TRBJ2-1; 9 nucleotides agree with TRBD2. Trimming removed 8 bases from V and 0 bases from J; junction bases left unmatched: 8. The CDR3 runs to 16 residues. Germline values: CDR1 MNHEY, CDR2 SMNVEV (reference sequence). The chain's CDR3 is CASRSGSQRSYNEQFF. CDR3 coding DNA: TGTGCCAGCCGTAGCGGGAGCCAGCGCTCCTACAATGAGCAGTTCTTC.

The chain combines TRBV9 with TRBJ2-7; 9 bases are a match to TRBD1. This CDR3 comprises 15 residues. With 3 bases clipped from V and 2 bases from J, the junction kept 6 bases outside the gene matches. The germline gives CDR1 SGDLS, CDR2 YYNGEE. CDR3 bases: TGTGCCAGCAGCGACCCCCGGGACAGGGCCTACGAGCAGTACTTC. Translation: CASSDPRDRAYEQYF.

The V call is TRBV18, the J call TRBJ2-5; a possible D gene is TRBD2 (7 bases). The ends were cut back, 6 bases at V and 3 bases at J, with 23 bases in the middle. The germline CDR1 and CDR2 sequences are KGHSH and LQKENI. This CDR3 spans 17 amino acids. Written as DNA, the CDR3 is TGTGCCAGCTCCCCCCGAGGCGGGGGCCGTAGAGAAGAGACCCAGTACTTC. It yields the protein CASSPRGGGRREETQYF.

CDR3 loop: CSASLRDTQYF. The CDR3, as DNA: TGCAGTGCTAGTCTTCGAGATACGCAGTATTTT. This chain connects TRBV20-1 to TRBJ2-3; D is unresolved. This CDR3 has 11 residues. The V gene's germline CDR1 is DFQATT and CDR2 SNEGSKA (reference sequence). V shed 3 bases and J shed 5 bases, with 6 bases lying between them.

J is TRBJ1-3 and V is TRBV13; D is possibly TRBD1 (5 bases). The CDR3 extends over 14 amino acids. Trimming stripped 5 bases from V and 2 bases from J, with 10 bases between. Germline values: CDR1 PRHDT, CDR2 FYEKMQ (reference sequence). The CDR3 coding sequence is TGTGCCAGCAGCCAGGGCGGGGCTGGAAACACCATATATTTT. It yields the protein CASSQGGAGNTIYF. The variable domain in full, with the rest retrieved from reference TRBV13 and TRBJ1-3, is AAGVIQSPRHLIKEKRETATLKCYPIPRHDTVYWYQQGPGQDPQFLISFYEKMQSDKGSIPDRFSAQQFSDYHSELNMSSLELGDSALYFCASSQGGAGNTIYFGEGSWLTVV.

This chain connects TRBV30 to TRBJ1-2, with TRBD1 as a possible D gene (6 bases). Germline values: CDR1 GTSNPN, CDR2 SVGIG (reference sequence). There are 13 residues in the CDR3. V was shortened by 5 bases and J by 0 bases, with 10 bases between the two germline ends. CDR3 in amino acids: CAWSGASNYGYTF. The CDR3 bases are TGTGCCTGGTCAGGGGCTTCTAACTATGGCTACACCTTC.

V usage is TRBV6-5 and J usage is TRBJ1-5; weak D call: TRBD1 (6 bases). This CDR3 is 15 amino acids long. Germline V gene data show CDR1 as MNHEY and CDR2 as SVGAGI. V was clipped by 5 bases and J by 2 bases, with 13 bases between them. In DNA form, the CDR3 reads TGTGCCAGCAGTAAACAGGGTTTCCGCAATCAGCCCCAGCATTTT. Residues: CASSKQGFRNQPQHF.

This chain links TRBV4-1 with TRBJ2-5, with TRBD2 as a possible D gene (5 bases). CDR3 size: 15 residues. The germline V gene encodes CDR1 MGHRA and CDR2 YSYEKL. V was shortened by 5 bases and J by 0 bases, with 13 bases between the two germline ends. CDR3 region: CASSERRSNQETQYF. The CDR3 DNA follows: TGCGCCAGCAGCGAGCGGCGGTCAAACCAAGAGACCCAGTACTTC.

J is TRBJ1-1 and V is TRBV5-4; TRBD1 matches at 10 bases. Germline-derived CDR1 and CDR2 are SGHNT and YYREEE (reference sequence). The V segment lost 4 bases and the J segment 3 bases; nucleotides outside the gene matches: 9. This CDR3 spans 16 amino acids. In DNA, the CDR3 is TGTGCCAGCAGCACACGACAGGGGGCTACGGACACTGAAGCTTTCTTT. The encoded protein is CASSTRQGATDTEAFF.

J is TRBJ1-1 and V is TRBV3-1 (or the pseudogene TRBV3-2); a weak D match, TRBD1 (5 bases). Between the trimmed V and J ends, which lost 5 bases and 1 base, there was a span of 11 bases. Germline loops: CDR1 LGHDT, CDR2 YNNKEL (reference sequence). This CDR3 is built from 14 residues. In nucleotides, the CDR3 is TGTGCCAGCAGCACCAGGGCAAGGAACACTGAAGCTTTCTTT. Residues: CASSTRARNTEAFF.

This clone was seen many times. The V and J genes are TRBV27 and TRBJ1-6; D unclear. The CDR3 runs to 16 residues. Trimming took off 5 bases at V and 2 bases at J, with 13 bases between the two ends. CDR1 is MNHEY and CDR2 is SMNVEV in the germline V gene (reference sequence). CDR3 nucleotides: TGTGCCAGCAGTCTGACTACCACAGCCTATAATTCACCCCTCCACTTT. This encodes CASSLTTTAYNSPLHF.

This chain uses TRBV4-1 with TRBJ1-4, with a weak D call TRBD1 (5 bases). From germline, CDR1 is MGHRA and CDR2 YSYEKL. This CDR3 region has 17 residues. V shed 4 bases and J shed 0 bases, with 15 bases lying between them. The CDR3 loop reads CASSRSTEIATNEKLFF. CDR3 DNA: TGCGCCAGCAGCCGATCGACAGAGATTGCAACTAATGAAAAACTGTTTTTT.

The chain couples TRBV5-1 to TRBJ1-2, with TRBD1 matching 7 bases. Germline V gene lookup returns CDR1 SGHRS and CDR2 YFSETQ. The CDR3 is made up of 14 amino acids. Trimming cost V 4 bases and J 8 bases; bases outside gene matches: 11. The CDR3, as DNA: TGCGCCAGCAGCCCCGGTTCGACAGGGCTAGGCTACACCTTC. Translation: CASSPGSTGLGYTF.

The chain couples TRBV30 to TRBJ1-2; D uncertain. The germline V and J ends were trimmed by 2 bases and 2 bases, with 9 bases remaining between them. The CDR3 is 13 amino acids. Germline loops: CDR1 GTSNPN, CDR2 SVGIG (reference sequence). The CDR3, as DNA: TGTGCCTGGAGTCCGCGATGGAACTATGGCTACACCTTC. It encodes CAWSPRWNYGYTF.

The V call is TRBV19, the J call TRBJ2-1; 9 nucleotides line up with TRBD1. CDR3 length equals 17 residues. Germline V gene sequence: CDR1 LNHDA, CDR2 SQIVND (reference sequence). The trim removed 5 bases at V and 2 bases at J, leaving 10 bases unmatched. The CDR3 reads CASSPRQGVLTYNEQFF. DNA of the CDR3: TGTGCCAGTAGTCCACGACAGGGGGTGCTTACCTACAATGAGCAGTTCTTC.

Here the CDR3 DNA reads TGTGCCAGCAGTCCTTGGGACAGGGGCTACGAGCAGTACTTC. As protein: CASSPWDRGYEQYF. The chain carries TRBV27 and TRBJ2-7; 10 bases are shared with TRBD1. V was clipped by 5 bases and J by 3 bases; unmatched bases: 4. The germline CDR1 and CDR2 sequences are MNHEY and SMNVEV (reference sequence). CDR3 length equals 14 residues.

J is TRBJ2-1 and V is TRBV7-2, with TRBD2 matching 10 bases. The CDR3 loop spans 17 amino acids. V shed 1 base, J shed 4 bases, and the junction held 7 bases outside the gene matches. The germline V gene has CDR1 SGHTA and CDR2 FQGNSA. CDR3: CASSLGGTSGAYNEQFF. The CDR3 DNA is TGTGCCAGCAGCTTAGGGGGCACTAGCGGGGCTTACAATGAGCAGTTCTTC.

The V gene is TRBV10-1, the J gene TRBJ2-7; tentatively, D is TRBD1 (5 bases). The CDR3 loop spans 14 amino acids. Germline CDR1 reads WNHNN; CDR2 reads SYGVQD (reference sequence). Between the trimmed V and J ends, which lost 2 bases and 2 bases, there was a span of 10 bases. The CDR3 is CASSEMAGPYEQYF. CDR3 sequence (DNA): TGCGCCAGCAGTGAGATGGCAGGGCCCTACGAGCAGTACTTC.

This clone showed up just a few times. The chain couples TRBV28 to TRBJ1-2, with a weak D call TRBD1 (5 bases). The CDR3 consists of 15 residues. Germline V CDR1 and CDR2: MDHEN, SYDVKM. Trimming removed 7 bases from V and 2 bases from J, with 17 bases in between. The CDR3 loop is CASIPVGTLNYGYTF. CDR3 DNA: TGTGCCAGCATTCCTGTAGGGACTTTAAACTATGGCTACACCTTC.

CDR3 coding DNA: TGTGCCAGCAGCTTGCGGTTAGGCGGGACAGACAACACTGAAGCTTTCTTT. Translated: CASSLRLGGTDNTEAFF. The V and J genes are TRBV5-5 and TRBJ1-1, with 7 bases fitting TRBD1. The germline CDR1 and CDR2 sequences are SGHKS and YYEKEE (reference sequence). V was clipped by 1 base and J by 2 bases; unmatched bases: 11. The CDR3 has 17 residues.

V is TRBV2 and J is TRBJ1-3; weak D call: TRBD1 (5 bases). Germline CDR1 reads SNHLY; CDR2 reads FYNNEI. The V gene lost 5 bases and the J gene lost 4 bases, with 12 bases spanning the gap. The CDR3 length is 14 residues. The CDR3 DNA reads TGTGCCAGCAGTAAAGGGAACAGGGGAAACACCATATATTTT. Translation: CASSKGNRGNTIYF. Combining the CDR3 with reference TRBV2 and TRBJ1-3 gives the whole variable domain EPEVTQTPSHQVTQMGQEVILRCVPISNHLYFYWYRQILGQKVEFLVSFYNNEISEKSEIFDDQFSVERPDGSNFTLKIRSTKLEDSAMYFCASSKGNRGNTIYFGEGSWLTVV.

This rearrangement joins TRBV30 to TRBJ2-2, with 9 bases identical to TRBD1. Per germline, CDR1 GTSNPN and CDR2 SVGIG (reference sequence). With 3 bases clipped from V and 4 bases from J, the junction kept 6 bases outside the gene matches. The CDR3 contains 15 residues. DNA of the CDR3: TGTGCCTGGAGGGCACAGGGGGCAGTCACCGGGGAGCTGTTTTTT. It encodes CAWRAQGAVTGELFF.

This chain uses TRBV7-3 with TRBJ2-2, with D possibly being TRBD1 (5 bases). CDR1 and CDR2 from the germline V gene are SGHTA and FQGTGA. Trimming took 5 bases from V and 3 from J, leaving 19 bases between them. The CDR3 extends over 17 amino acids. The CDR3 nucleotides read TGTGCCAGCAGCCCAACCCCACAGGAGACTTACACCGGGGAGCTGTTTTTT. Protein sequence: CASSPTPQETYTGELFF.

The chain is built from TRBV28 and TRBJ1-5; weak D call: TRBD1 (5 bases). The V end was cut by 5 bases, the J end by 4 bases, with 12 bases between. CDR3 length equals 14 residues. CDR1 MDHEN and CDR2 SYDVKM come from the germline V gene. In DNA, the CDR3 is TGTGCCAGCAGTCCACCGGGGGGGAATCAGCCCCAGCATTTT. Its translation is CASSPPGGNQPQHF.

The V and J genes are TRBV2 and TRBJ1-5; D ambiguous. Trimming took off 4 bases at V and 3 bases at J, with 13 bases between the two ends. Germline assignment: CDR1 SNHLY and CDR2 FYNNEI. This CDR3 comprises 15 residues. Here the CDR3 reads CASSVYGKNNQPQHF. CDR3 nucleotide sequence: TGTGCCAGCAGTGTTTACGGGAAAAACAATCAGCCCCAGCATTTT.

The rearrangement joins TRBV7-9 to TRBJ2-1; D is possibly TRBD2 (5 bases). CDR1 and CDR2 from the germline V gene are SEHNR and FQNEAQ (reference sequence). This CDR3 region has 14 residues. The V end lost 7 bases, the J end lost 7 bases, and 17 bases lay between the germline ends. DNA for the CDR3: TGTGCCAGCATTCAAGGACTTGTCAGAAATGAGCAGTTCTTC. Protein sequence: CASIQGLVRNEQFF.

The rearrangement joins TRBV19 to TRBJ2-2, with a possible D match to TRBD1 (5 bases). Trimming cost V 9 bases and J 8 bases, with 16 bases left between them. The CDR3 sequence is 13 residues long. Germline V gives CDR1 LNHDA, CDR2 SQIVND (reference sequence). The DNA of the CDR3 is TGTGCCAGCACCGGGCGGACATGGGGGGAGCTGTTTTTT. Its translation: CASTGRTWGELFF.

CDR3 sequence (DNA): TGTGCCAGCAGTAGCGGACAGGTTGACGAGCAGTACTTC. It translates to CASSSGQVDEQYF. The chain carries TRBV28 and TRBJ2-7; the match to TRBD1 covers 7 bases. The V segment lost 5 bases and the J segment 5 bases; nucleotides outside the gene matches: 6. Germline CDR1 and CDR2: MDHEN and SYDVKM. The CDR3 is 13 residues long.

The chain joins TRBV7-8 to TRBJ2-2; 7 nucleotides match TRBD1. This CDR3 has 15 amino acids. Unmatched junction bases numbered 6, after V lost 1 base and J lost 7 bases. From germline, CDR1 is SGHVS and CDR2 FQNEAQ. The CDR3 DNA reads TGTGCCAGCAGCTTAGTGAGGGGGCAGGTCGGGGAGCTGTTTTTT. Translated, it gives CASSLVRGQVGELFF.